Sequencing of this T cell receptor beta chain was carried out in a study of CD8 T cells in Susac syndrome. Study-wide results and caveats: By the study's own acknowledgment, its TCR sequencing and HLA analysis included relatively few individuals.

This clonotype showed up just once. No antigen is known for it. An input of about 0.5 to 1 ug of RNA was subjected to reverse transcription using random hexamers. TCRdb ran MiXCR on the immunoSEQ multiplex PCR reads and lists one entry per CDR3 protein. The sample has about 140,000 distinct CDR3 sequences, 95% seen once. Germline CDR1 and CDR2: SGHRS and YFSETQ. V was clipped by 0 bases and J by 8 bases, with 11 bases between them. This CDR3 contains 13 residues. The clonotype originates from a human donor with Susac syndrome. Material: CD4+ T cells from PBMCs. V is TRBV5-1 and J is TRBJ1-2, with D unclear. The CDR3 sequence is CASSLGLGGGYTF. DNA for the CDR3: TGCGCCAGCAGCTTGGGCCTGGGTGGCGGCTACACCTTC.